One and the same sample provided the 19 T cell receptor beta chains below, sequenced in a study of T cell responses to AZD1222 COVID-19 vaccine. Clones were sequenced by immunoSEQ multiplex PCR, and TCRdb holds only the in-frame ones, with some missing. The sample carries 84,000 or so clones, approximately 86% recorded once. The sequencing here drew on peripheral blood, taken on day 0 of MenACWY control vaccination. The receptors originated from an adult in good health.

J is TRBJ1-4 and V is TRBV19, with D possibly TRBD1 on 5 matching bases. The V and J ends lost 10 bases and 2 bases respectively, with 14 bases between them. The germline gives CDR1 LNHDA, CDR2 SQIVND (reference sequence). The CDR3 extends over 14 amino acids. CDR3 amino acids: CATHSGVTNEKLFF. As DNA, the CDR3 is TGTGCCACTCACTCGGGGGTCACTAATGAAAAACTGTTTTTT.

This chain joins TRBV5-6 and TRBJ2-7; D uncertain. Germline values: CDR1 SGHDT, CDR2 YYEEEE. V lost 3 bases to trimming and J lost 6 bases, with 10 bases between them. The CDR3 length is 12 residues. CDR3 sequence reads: CASSSRVGEQYF. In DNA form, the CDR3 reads TGTGCCAGCAGCTCGCGAGTTGGCGAGCAGTACTTC.

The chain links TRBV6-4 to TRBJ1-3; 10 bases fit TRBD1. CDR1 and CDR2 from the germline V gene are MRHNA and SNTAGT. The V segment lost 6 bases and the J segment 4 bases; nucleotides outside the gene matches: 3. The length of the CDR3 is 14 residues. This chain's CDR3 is CASRPGQGGNTIYF. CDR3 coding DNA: TGTGCCAGCAGGCCGGGACAGGGGGGAAACACCATATATTTT.

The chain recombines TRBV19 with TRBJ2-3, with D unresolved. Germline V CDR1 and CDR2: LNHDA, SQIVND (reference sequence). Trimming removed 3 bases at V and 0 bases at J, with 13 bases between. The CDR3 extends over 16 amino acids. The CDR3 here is CASSIALGRSTDTQYF. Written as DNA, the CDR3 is TGTGCCAGTAGTATTGCCCTCGGACGGAGCACAGATACGCAGTATTTT.

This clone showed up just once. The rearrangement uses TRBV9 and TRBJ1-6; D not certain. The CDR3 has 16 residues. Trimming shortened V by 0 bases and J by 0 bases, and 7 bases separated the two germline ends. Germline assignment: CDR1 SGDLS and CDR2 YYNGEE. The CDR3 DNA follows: TGTGCCAGCAGCGTAGGACCGCACTCCTATAATTCACCCCTCCACTTT. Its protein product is CASSVGPHSYNSPLHF.

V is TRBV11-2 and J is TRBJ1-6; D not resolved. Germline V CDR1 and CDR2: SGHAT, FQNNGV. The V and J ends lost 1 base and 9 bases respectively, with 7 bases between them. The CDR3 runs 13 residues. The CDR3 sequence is CASSLAGGSPLHF. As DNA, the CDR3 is TGTGCCAGCAGCTTAGCCGGCGGTTCACCCCTCCACTTT.

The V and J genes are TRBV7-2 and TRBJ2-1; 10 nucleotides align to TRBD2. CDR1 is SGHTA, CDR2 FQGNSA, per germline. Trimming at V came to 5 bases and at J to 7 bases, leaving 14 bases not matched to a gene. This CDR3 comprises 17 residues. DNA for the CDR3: TGTGCCAGCAGCCCCTGGGTAGCGGGGGGAGGAGAGAATGAGCAGTTCTTC. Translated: CASSPWVAGGGENEQFF.

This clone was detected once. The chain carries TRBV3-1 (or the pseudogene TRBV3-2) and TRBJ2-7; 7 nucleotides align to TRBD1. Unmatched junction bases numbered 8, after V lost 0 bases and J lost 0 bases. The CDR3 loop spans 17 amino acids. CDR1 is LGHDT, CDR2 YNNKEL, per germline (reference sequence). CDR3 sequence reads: CASSQDVTGIFSYEQYF. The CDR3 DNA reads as TGTGCCAGCAGCCAAGATGTGACAGGGATTTTCTCCTACGAGCAGTACTTC.

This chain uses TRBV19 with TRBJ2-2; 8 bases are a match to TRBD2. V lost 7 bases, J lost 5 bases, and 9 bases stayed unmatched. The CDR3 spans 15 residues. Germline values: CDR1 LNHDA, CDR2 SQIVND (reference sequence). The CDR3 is CASKAAGARTGELFF. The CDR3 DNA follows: TGTGCCAGTAAGGCAGCGGGGGCCAGGACCGGGGAGCTGTTTTTT.

CDR3: CASSEGGYEQYF. CDR3 in DNA: TGTGCCAGCAGTGAAGGAGGCTACGAGCAGTACTTC. J is TRBJ2-7 and V is TRBV6-1; D not resolved. Trimming cost V 1 base and J 3 bases, with 4 bases left between them. The CDR3 has 12 amino acids. Per the germline V gene, CDR1 is MNHNS and CDR2 is SASEGT.

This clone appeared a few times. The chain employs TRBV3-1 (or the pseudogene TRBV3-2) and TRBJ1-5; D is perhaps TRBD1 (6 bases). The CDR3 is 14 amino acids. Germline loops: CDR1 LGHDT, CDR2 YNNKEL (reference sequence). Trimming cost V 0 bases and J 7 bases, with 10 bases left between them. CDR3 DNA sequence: TGTGCCAGCAGCCAAGATACAGGGAAACAGCCCCAGCATTTT. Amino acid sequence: CASSQDTGKQPQHF.

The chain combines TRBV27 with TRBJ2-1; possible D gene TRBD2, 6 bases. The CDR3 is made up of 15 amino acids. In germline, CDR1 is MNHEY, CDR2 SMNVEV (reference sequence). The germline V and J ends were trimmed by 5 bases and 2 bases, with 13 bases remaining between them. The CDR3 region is CASSIRDLPYNEQFF. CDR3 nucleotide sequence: TGTGCCAGCAGTATCCGGGACTTGCCCTACAATGAGCAGTTCTTC.

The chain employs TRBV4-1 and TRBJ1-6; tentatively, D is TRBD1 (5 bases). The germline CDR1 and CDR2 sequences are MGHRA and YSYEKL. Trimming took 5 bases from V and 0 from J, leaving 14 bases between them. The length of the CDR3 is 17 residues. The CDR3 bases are TGCGCCAGCAGCTTGAAGGGGAGCCTCTCCTATAATTCACCCCTCCACTTT. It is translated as CASSLKGSLSYNSPLHF.

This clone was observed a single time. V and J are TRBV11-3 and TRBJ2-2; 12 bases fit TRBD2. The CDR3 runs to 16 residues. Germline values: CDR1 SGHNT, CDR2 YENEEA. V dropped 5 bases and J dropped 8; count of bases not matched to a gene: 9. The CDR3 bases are TGTGCCAGCAGCCAACTAGCGGGGGGCCGAGGAGGGGAGCTGTTTTTT. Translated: CASSQLAGGRGGELFF. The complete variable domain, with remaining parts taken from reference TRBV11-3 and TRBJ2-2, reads EAGVVQSPRYKIIEKKQPVAFWCNPISGHNTLYWYLQNLGQGPELLIRYENEEAVDDSQLPKDRFSAERLKGVDSTLKIQPAELGDSAVYLCASSQLAGGRGGELFFGEGSRLTVL.

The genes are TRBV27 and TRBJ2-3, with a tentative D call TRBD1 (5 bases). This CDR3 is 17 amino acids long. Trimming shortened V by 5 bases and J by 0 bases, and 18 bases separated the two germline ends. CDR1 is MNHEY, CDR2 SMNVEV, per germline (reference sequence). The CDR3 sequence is CASSLFSRQYSTDTQYF. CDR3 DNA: TGTGCCAGCAGTCTGTTCTCCCGACAGTATAGCACAGATACGCAGTATTTT.

CDR3 coding DNA: TGTGCCTGTAATCCCGGACAGCTTGAAGCTTTCTTT. This translates into CACNPGQLEAFF. The chain has TRBV30 and TRBJ1-1, with D possibly being TRBD1 (6 bases). CDR3 length: 12 residues. V was shortened by 6 bases and J by 7 bases, with 15 bases between the two germline ends. The germline V gene has CDR1 GTSNPN and CDR2 SVGIG (reference sequence).

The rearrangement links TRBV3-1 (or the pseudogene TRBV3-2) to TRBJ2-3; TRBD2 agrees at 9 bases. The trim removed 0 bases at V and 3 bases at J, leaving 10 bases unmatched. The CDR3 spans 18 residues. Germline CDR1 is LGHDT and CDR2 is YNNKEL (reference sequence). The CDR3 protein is CASSQDLGLALITDTQYF. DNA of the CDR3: TGTGCCAGCAGCCAAGATCTGGGACTAGCCCTGATTACAGATACGCAGTATTTT.

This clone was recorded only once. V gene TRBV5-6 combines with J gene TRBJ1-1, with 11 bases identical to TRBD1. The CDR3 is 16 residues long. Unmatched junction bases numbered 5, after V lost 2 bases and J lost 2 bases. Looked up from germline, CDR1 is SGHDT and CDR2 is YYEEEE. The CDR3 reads CASSFWGTGGNTEAFF. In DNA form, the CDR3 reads TGTGCCAGCAGCTTTTGGGGGACAGGGGGAAACACTGAAGCTTTCTTT.

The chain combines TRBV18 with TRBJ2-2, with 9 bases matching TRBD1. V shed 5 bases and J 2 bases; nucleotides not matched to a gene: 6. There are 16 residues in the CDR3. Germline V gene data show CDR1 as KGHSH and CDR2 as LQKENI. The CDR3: CASSKVGQGNTGELFF. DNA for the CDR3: TGTGCCAGCTCAAAGGTGGGACAGGGCAACACCGGGGAGCTGTTTTTT.